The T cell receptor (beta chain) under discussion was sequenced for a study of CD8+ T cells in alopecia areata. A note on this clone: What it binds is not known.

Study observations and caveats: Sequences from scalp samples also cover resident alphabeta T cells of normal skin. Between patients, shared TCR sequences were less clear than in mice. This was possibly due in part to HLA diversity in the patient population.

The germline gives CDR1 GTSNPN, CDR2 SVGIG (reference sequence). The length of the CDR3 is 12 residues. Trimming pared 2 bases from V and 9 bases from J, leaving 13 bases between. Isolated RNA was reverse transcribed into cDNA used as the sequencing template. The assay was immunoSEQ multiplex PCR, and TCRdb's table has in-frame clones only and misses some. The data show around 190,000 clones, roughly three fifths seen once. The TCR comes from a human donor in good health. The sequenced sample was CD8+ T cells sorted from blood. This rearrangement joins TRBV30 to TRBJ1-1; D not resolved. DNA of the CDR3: TGTGCCTGGAGTACTGGTGAGAGGAAAGCTTTCTTT. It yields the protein CAWSTGERKAFF.